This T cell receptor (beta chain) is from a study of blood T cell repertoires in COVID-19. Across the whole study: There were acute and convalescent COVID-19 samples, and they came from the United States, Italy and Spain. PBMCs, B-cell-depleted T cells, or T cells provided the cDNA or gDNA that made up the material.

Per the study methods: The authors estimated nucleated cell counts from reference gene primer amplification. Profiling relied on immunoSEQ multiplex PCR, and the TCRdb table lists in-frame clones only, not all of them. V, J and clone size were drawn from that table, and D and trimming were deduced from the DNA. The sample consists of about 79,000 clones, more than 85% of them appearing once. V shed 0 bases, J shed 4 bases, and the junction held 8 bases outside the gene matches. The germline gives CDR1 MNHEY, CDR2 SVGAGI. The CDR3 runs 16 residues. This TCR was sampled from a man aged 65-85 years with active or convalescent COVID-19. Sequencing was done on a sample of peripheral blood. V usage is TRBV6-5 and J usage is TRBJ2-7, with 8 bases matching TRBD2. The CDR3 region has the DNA TGTGCCAGCAGTTACTCCGACCGTGGCGGGGGGTACGAGCAGTACTTC. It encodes CASSYSDRGGGYEQYF.